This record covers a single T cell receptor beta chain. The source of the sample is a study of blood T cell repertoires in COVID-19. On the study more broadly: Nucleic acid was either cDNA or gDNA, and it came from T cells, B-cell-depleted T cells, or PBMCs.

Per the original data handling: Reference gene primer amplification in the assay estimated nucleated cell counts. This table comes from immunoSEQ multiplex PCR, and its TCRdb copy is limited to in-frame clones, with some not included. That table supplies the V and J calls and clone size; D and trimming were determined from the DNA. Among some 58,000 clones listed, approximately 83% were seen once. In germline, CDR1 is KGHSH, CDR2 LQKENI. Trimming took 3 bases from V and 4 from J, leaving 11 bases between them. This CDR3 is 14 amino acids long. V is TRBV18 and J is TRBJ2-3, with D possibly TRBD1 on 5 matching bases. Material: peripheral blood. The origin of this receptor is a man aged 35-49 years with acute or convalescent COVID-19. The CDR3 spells CASSPGQGADTQYF. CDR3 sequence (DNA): TGTGCCAGCTCACCGGGGCAAGGTGCAGATACGCAGTATTTT.